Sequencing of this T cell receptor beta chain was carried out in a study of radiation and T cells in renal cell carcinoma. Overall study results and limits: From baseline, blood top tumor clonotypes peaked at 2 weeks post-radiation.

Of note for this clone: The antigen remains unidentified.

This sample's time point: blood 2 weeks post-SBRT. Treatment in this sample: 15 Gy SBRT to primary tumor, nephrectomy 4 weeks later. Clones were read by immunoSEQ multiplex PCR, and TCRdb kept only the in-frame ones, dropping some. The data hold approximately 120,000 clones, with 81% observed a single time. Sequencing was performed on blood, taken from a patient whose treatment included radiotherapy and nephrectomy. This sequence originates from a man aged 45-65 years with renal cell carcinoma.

The CDR3 region is CATDSGQGGHEQFF. CDR3 nucleotides: TGTGCCACCGACTCGGGACAGGGAGGCCATGAGCAGTTCTTC. This rearrangement joins TRBV19 to TRBJ2-1; TRBD1 agrees at 9 bases. Germline loops: CDR1 LNHDA, CDR2 SQIVND (reference sequence). The V gene end was trimmed by 10 bases and the J gene end by 8 bases; junction bases not matched to a gene: 12. The CDR3 length is 14 residues.